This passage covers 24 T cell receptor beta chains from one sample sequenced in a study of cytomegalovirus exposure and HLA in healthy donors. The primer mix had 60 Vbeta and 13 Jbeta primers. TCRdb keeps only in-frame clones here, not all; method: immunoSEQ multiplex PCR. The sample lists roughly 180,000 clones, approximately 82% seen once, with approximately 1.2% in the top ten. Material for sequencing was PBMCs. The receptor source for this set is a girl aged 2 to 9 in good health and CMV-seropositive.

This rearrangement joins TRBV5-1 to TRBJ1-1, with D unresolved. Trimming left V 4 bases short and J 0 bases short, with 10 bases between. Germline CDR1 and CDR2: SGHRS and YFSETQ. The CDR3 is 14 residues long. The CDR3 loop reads CASSPVLVNTEAFF. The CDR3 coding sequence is TGCGCCAGCAGCCCGGTGCTAGTGAACACTGAAGCTTTCTTT.

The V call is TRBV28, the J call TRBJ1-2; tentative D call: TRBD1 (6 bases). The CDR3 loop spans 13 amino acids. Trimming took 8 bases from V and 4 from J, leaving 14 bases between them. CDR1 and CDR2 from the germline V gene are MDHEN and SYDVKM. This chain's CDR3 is CASLPDSPYGYTF. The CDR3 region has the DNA TGTGCCAGCCTCCCGGACAGTCCCTATGGCTACACCTTC.

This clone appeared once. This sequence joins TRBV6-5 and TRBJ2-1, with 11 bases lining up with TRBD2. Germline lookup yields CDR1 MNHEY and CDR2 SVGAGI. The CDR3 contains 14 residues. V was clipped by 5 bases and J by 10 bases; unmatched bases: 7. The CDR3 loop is CASSRSGRALEQFF. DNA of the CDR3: TGTGCCAGCAGTCGTAGCGGGAGGGCCTTAGAGCAGTTCTTC.

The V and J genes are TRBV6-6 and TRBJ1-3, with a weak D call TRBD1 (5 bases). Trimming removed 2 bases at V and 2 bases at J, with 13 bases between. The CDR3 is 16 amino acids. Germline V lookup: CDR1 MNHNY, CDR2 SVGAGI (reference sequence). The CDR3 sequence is CASSYNTRAPGNTIYF. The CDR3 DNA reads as TGTGCCAGCAGTTACAATACCAGGGCGCCTGGAAACACCATATATTTT.

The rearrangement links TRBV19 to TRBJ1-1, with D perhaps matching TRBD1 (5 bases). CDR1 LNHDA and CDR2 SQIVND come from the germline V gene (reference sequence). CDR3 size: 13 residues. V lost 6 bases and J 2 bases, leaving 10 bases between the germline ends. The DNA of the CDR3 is TGTGCCAGTAGGACAGAACCTAACACTGAAGCTTTCTTT. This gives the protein CASRTEPNTEAFF.

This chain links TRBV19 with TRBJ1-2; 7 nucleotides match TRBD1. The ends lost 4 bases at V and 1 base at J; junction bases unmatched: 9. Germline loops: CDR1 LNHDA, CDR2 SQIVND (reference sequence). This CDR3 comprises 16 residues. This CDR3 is CASSTVGQHLNYGYTF. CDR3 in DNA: TGTGCCAGTAGTACCGTGGGACAGCACCTTAACTATGGCTACACCTTC.

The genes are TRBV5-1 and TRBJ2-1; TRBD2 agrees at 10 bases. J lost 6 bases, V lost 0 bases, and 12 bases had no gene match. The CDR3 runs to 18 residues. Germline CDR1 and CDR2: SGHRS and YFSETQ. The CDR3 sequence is CASSLGYSLAGNFNEQFF. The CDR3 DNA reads TGCGCCAGCAGCTTGGGGTACTCACTAGCGGGGAATTTCAATGAGCAGTTCTTC.

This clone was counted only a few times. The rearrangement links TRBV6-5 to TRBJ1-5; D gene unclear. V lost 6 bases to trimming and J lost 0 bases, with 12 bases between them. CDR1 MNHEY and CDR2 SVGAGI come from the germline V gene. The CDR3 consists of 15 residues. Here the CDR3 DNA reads TGTGCCAGCAGGCCACAGTTACTTAGCAATCAGCCCCAGCATTTT. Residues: CASRPQLLSNQPQHF.

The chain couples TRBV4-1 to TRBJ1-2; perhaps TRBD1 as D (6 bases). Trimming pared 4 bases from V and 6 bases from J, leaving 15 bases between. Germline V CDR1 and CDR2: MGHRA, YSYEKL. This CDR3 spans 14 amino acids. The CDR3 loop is CASSLIFSGDGYTF. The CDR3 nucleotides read TGCGCCAGCAGCCTTATATTTTCAGGGGATGGCTACACCTTC.

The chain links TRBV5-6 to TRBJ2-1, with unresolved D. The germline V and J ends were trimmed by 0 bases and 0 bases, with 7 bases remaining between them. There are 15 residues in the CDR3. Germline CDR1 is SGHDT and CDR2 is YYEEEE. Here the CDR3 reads CASSLDGSSYNEQFF. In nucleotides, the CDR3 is TGTGCCAGCAGCTTGGACGGGTCCTCCTACAATGAGCAGTTCTTC.

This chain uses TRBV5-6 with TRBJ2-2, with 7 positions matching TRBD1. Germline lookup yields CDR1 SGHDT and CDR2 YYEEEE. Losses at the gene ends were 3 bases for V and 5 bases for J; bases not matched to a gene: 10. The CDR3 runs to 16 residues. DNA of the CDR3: TGTGCCAGCAGCTGGCACAGGGGAATCGGAACCGGGGAGCTGTTTTTT. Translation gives CASSWHRGIGTGELFF.

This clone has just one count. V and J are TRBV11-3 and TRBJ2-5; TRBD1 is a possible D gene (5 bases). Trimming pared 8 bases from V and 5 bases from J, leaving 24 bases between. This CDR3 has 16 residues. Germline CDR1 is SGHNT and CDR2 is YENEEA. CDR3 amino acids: CASAYRTGELFETQYF. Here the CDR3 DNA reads TGTGCCAGCGCATACCGTACAGGCGAGCTCTTCGAGACCCAGTACTTC.

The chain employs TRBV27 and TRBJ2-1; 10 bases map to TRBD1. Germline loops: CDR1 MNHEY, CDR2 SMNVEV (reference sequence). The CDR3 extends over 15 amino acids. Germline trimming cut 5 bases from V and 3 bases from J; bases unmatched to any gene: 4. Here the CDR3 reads CASSPGQGYYNEQFF. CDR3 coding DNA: TGTGCCAGCAGTCCGGGACAGGGGTACTACAATGAGCAGTTCTTC.

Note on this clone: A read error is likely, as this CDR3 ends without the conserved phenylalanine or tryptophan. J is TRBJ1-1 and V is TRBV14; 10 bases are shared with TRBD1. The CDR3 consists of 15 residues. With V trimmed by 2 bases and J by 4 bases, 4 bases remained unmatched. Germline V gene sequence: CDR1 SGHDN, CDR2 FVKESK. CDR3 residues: CASSQTGTGVTEAFV. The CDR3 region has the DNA TGTGCCAGCAGCCAAACCGGGACAGGGGTCACTGAAGCTTTCGTT.

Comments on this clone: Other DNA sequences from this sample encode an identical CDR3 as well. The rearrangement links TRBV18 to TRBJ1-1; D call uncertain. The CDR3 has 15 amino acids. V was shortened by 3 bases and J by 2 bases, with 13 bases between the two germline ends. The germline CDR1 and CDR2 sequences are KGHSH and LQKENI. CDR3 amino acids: CASSPGTGVNTEAFF. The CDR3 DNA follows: TGTGCCAGCTCACCTGGAACGGGAGTAAACACTGAAGCTTTCTTT.

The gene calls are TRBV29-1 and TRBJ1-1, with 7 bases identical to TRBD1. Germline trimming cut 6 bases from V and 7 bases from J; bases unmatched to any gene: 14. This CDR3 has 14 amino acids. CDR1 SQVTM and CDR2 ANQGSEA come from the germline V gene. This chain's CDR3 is CSVNAVTGSIEAFF. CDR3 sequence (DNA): TGCAGCGTGAATGCGGTGACAGGGAGTATTGAAGCTTTCTTT.

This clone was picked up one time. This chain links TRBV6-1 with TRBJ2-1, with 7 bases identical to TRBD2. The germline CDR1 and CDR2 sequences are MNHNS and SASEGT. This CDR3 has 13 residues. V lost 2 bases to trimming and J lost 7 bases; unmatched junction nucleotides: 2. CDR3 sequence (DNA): TGTGCCAGCAGTGAACCGGGAGGAAATGAGCAGTTCTTC. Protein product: CASSEPGGNEQFF.

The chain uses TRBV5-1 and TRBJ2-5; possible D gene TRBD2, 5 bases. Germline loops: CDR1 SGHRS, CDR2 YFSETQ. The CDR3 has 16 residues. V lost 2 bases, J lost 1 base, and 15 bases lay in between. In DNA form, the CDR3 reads TGCGCCAGCAGCTTTAGCAGCGGCACCTTCCAAGAGACCCAGTACTTC. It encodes CASSFSSGTFQETQYF.

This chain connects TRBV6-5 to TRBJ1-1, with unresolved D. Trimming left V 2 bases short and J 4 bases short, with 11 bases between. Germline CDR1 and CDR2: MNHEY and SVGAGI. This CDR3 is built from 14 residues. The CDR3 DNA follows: TGTGCCAGCAGTTACGCAAGATACTTCACTGAAGCTTTCTTT. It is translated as CASSYARYFTEAFF.

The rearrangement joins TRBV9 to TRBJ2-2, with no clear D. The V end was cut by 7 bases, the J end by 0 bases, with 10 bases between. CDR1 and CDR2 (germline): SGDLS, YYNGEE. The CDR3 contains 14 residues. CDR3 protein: CASGLGTNTGELFF. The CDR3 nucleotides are TGTGCCAGCGGCCTGGGCACGAACACCGGGGAGCTGTTTTTT.

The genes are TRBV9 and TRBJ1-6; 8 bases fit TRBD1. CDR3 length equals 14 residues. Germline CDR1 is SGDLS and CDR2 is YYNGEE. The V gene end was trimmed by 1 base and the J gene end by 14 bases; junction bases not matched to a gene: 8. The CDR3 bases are TGTGCCAGCAGCGTACGGACAGGGCCTATGGCCCTCCACTTT. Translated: CASSVRTGPMALHF. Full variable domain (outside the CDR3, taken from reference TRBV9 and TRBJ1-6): DSGVTQTPKHLITATGQRVTLRCSPRSGDLSVYWYQQSLDQGLQFLIQYYNGEERAKGNILERFSAQQFPDLHSELNLSSLELGDSALYFCASSVRTGPMALHFGNGTRLTVT.

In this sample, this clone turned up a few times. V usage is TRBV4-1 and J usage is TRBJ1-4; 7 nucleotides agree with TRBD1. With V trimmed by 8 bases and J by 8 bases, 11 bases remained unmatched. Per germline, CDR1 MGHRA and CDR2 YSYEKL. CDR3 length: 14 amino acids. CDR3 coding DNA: TGCGCCAGCGGGATGACAGGGTCGGAGGAAAAACTGTTTTTT. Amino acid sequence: CASGMTGSEEKLFF.

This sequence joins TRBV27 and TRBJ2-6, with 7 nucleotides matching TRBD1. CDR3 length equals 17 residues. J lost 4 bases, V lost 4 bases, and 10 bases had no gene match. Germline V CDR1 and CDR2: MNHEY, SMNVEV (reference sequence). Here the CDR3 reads CASSSRTGGLGANVLTF. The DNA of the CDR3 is TGTGCCAGCAGTTCCCGGACAGGTGGGTTAGGGGCCAACGTCCTGACTTTC.

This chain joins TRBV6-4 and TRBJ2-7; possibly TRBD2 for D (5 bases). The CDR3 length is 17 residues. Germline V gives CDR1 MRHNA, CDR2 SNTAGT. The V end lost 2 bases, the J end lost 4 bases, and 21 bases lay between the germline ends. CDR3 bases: TGTGCCAGCAGTGACCCGGACGGAGGTCCTGAAATTTACGAGCAGTACTTC. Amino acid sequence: CASSDPDGGPEIYEQYF.